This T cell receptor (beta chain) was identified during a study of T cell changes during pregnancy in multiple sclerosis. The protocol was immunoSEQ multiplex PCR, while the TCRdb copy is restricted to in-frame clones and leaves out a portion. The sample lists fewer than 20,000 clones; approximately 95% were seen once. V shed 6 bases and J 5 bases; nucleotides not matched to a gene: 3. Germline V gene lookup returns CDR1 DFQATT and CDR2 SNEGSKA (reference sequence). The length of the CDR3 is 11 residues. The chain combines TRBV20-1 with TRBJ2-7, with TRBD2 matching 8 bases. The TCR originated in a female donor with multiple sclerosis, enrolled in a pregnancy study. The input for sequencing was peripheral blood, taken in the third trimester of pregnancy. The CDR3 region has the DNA TGCAGTGCCGGGGGGGGAGACGAGCAGTACTTC. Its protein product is CSAGGGDEQYF.